Presented here are 13 T cell receptor beta chains from one specimen sequenced in a study of Graves' ophthalmopathy and Graves' hyperthyroidism. CDR3 regions of TCR beta were amplified from RNA transcripts. The workflow started with a first-round RT-PCR run with HTBI primers and then moved on to a second-round multiplex PCR. Via MiXCR, TCRdb re-called the multiplex PCR reads, giving one row per CDR3 protein. The sample includes roughly 400,000 distinct CDR3 sequences, roughly 15% of them seen just once. Input material: peripheral blood. The receptors originated from a woman between 18 and 30 years old with stable Graves' hyperthyroidism.

As regards this clonotype: This could be a read error, since a much larger clone is one nucleotide away. The rearrangement uses TRBV6-2 or TRBV6-3 and TRBJ2-5; 8 positions match TRBD1. Germline trimming cut 10 bases from V and 3 bases from J; bases unmatched to any gene: 16. Germline CDR1 and CDR2: MNHEY and SVGEGT. The CDR3 totals 16 residues. The CDR3 DNA reads as TGTGCCATCAGGGGGCCTTCGGTGATTGCAAAAGAGACCCAGTACTTC. It translates to CAIRGPSVIAKETQYF.

The chain couples TRBV24-1 to TRBJ2-7; D is ambiguous. Germline V gene data show CDR1 as KGHDR and CDR2 as SFDVKD. The CDR3 loop spans 13 amino acids. Trimming shortened V by 2 bases and J by 3 bases, and 7 bases separated the two germline ends. CDR3 coding DNA: TGTGCCACCAGTGATTCCCGGAACTACGAGCAGTACTTC. Amino acid sequence: CATSDSRNYEQYF.

With respect to this clonotype: The germline gene is not matched at one end of the junction; a read error may be the cause. In nucleotides, the CDR3 is TGTGCCAGCAGCCAAAGACTAGATGACACTGATGCTTTCTTT. Translated, it gives CASSQRLDDTDAFF. V is TRBV7-3 and J is TRBJ1-1; D is unclear. The CDR3 runs 14 residues. Germline V gives CDR1 SGHTA, CDR2 FQGTGA.

This clonotype was detected many times. The chain carries TRBV5-1 and TRBJ1-5; 7 bases are shared with TRBD1. The J segment lost 0 bases and the V segment lost 2 bases, leaving 17 bases of the junction unmatched. CDR1 is SGHRS, CDR2 YFSETQ, per germline. The CDR3 is 20 residues long. CDR3 loop: CASSFEGAGFCGFSNQPQHF. CDR3 DNA: TGCGCCAGCAGCTTTGAGGGGGCGGGTTTTTGCGGATTTAGCAATCAGCCCCAGCATTTT.

This clonotype was counted at least ten times. This sequence joins TRBV11-2 and TRBJ2-7; weak D call: TRBD2 (5 bases). CDR1 and CDR2 (germline): SGHAT, FQNNGV. The V end lost 1 base, the J end lost 0 bases, and 7 bases lay between the germline ends. This CDR3 contains 14 residues. The CDR3 loop reads CASSLVANSYEQYF. Written as DNA, the CDR3 is TGTGCCAGCAGCTTAGTAGCGAACTCCTACGAGCAGTACTTC.

This clonotype was found many times. The chain uses TRBV12-3 or TRBV12-4 and TRBJ2-7, with TRBD1 as a possible D gene (5 bases). This CDR3 comprises 12 residues. V was shortened by 5 bases and J by 6 bases, with 11 bases between the two germline ends. CDR3 region: CASSPQGIEQYF. The CDR3 DNA sequence: TGTGCCAGCAGTCCGCAGGGAATCGAGCAGTACTTC.

This chain connects TRBV5-6 to TRBJ2-7; D remains ambiguous. Looked up from germline, CDR1 is SGHDT and CDR2 is YYEEEE. The V gene lost 4 bases and the J gene lost 3 bases, with 11 bases spanning the gap. CDR3 length equals 13 residues. In DNA, the CDR3 is TGTGCCAGCAGCCTACTGGGATTCTACGAGCAGTACTTC. Amino acid sequence: CASSLLGFYEQYF. The variable domain in full, with the rest retrieved from reference TRBV5-6 and TRBJ2-7, is DAGVTQSPTHLIKTRGQQVTLRCSPKSGHDTVSWYQQALGQGPQFIFQYYEEEERQRGNFPDRFSGHQFPNYSSELNVNALLLGDSALYLCASSLLGFYEQYFGPGTRLTVT.

In its sample, this clonotype was seen a few times. The chain carries TRBV6-1 and TRBJ2-2, with unresolved D. This CDR3 has 12 amino acids. V was trimmed by 6 bases and J by 6 bases, leaving 8 bases between them. Germline lookup yields CDR1 MNHNS and CDR2 SASEGT. The CDR3 DNA sequence: TGTGCCAGCAGGAAAGAGGCCGGGGAGCTGTTTTTT. It is translated as CASRKEAGELFF.

This clonotype was picked up a small number of times. The rearrangement joins TRBV14 to TRBJ2-6, with TRBD2 matching over 8 bases. Trimming cost V 0 bases and J 0 bases; bases outside gene matches: 13. The CDR3 extends over 21 amino acids. Germline assignment: CDR1 SGHDN and CDR2 FVKESK. This CDR3 is CASSQDRFRTSRSSGANVLTF. The CDR3 DNA reads TGTGCCAGCAGCCAAGATCGGTTCAGGACTAGCCGTAGCTCTGGGGCCAACGTCCTGACTTTC. The variable domain in full, completed from reference TRBV14 and TRBJ2-6, reads EAGVTQFPSHSVIEKGQTVTLRCDPISGHDNLYWYRRVMGKEIKFLLHFVKESKQDESGMPNNRFLAERTGGTYSTLKVQPAELEDSGVYFCASSQDRFRTSRSSGANVLTFGAGSRLTVL.

This clonotype was detected ten times or more. The J gene is TRBJ1-1, the V gene TRBV6-1, with TRBD1 identical over 7 bases. This CDR3 region has 15 residues. V shed 6 bases, J shed 1 base, and the junction held 8 bases outside the gene matches. Looked up from germline, CDR1 is MNHNS and CDR2 is SASEGT. This CDR3 reads CASSRDRVGNTEAFF. For the CDR3, the DNA is TGTGCCAGCAGCCGCGACAGGGTGGGGAACACTGAAGCTTTCTTT.

This clonotype has ten or more counts. The rearrangement joins TRBV15 to TRBJ1-6; unclear D gene. The CDR3 covers 15 residues. V gave up 3 bases and J gave up 7 bases, with 13 bases separating them. Germline CDR1 and CDR2: LNHNV and YYDKDF (reference sequence). Written as DNA, the CDR3 is TGTGCCACCAGCAGGGCCCCAGGTGCCAATTCACCCCTCCACTTT. It translates to CATSRAPGANSPLHF. The complete variable domain, with remaining parts taken from reference TRBV15 and TRBJ1-6, reads DAMVIQNPRYQVTQFGKPVTLSCSQTLNHNVMYWYQQKSSQAPKLLFHYYDKDFNNEADTPDNFQSRRPNTSFCFLDIRSPGLGDTAMYLCATSRAPGANSPLHFGNGTRLTVT.

This clonotype has at least ten counts. The chain joins TRBV12-3 or TRBV12-4 to TRBJ1-1; D might be TRBD1 (6 bases). CDR3 length: 15 amino acids. Between the trimmed V and J ends, which lost 5 bases and 2 bases, there was a span of 15 bases. The CDR3, as DNA: TGTGCCAGCAGTACTTTTACAGGGTTAAACACTGAAGCTTTCTTT. Its protein is CASSTFTGLNTEAFF.

This clonotype was found many times. This chain uses TRBV11-2 with TRBJ2-5; 10 bases match TRBD2. V was clipped by 4 bases and J by 5 bases; unmatched bases: 7. The CDR3 contains 15 residues. CDR1 and CDR2 (germline): SGHAT, FQNNGV. The CDR3 spells CASSSQDSGGETQYF. CDR3 sequence (DNA): TGTGCCAGCAGCTCCCAAGATAGCGGGGGGGAGACCCAGTACTTC.